The present TCR beta chain was sequenced within a study of early T cells in non-severe SARS-CoV-2 infection. Study background: Bulk RNA from unsorted whole blood was sequenced; chains were unpaired.

Notes on the study in general: Lookups in VDJdb leaned toward anti-spike CD8 responses and missed private and CD4 specificities.

This CDR3 is 13 amino acids long. CDR1 is SGHAT, CDR2 FQNNGV, per germline. With 6 bases removed from V and 0 bases from J, the gap between germline ends came to 6 bases. In regard to this clonotype: Its specificity is not known.

Individual cDNA molecules were tagged with unique molecular identifiers. TCRdb reprocessed the 5' RACE reads via MiXCR and lists one record per CDR3 protein. The table has 30,000 or so distinct CDR3 sequences, approximately 5.2% seen once. Sequencing input: whole blood. The V gene is TRBV11-2, the J gene TRBJ2-1; tentatively, D is TRBD1 (6 bases). The origin of this receptor is an adult who was a healthcare worker with PCR-confirmed SARS-CoV-2 infection or an uninfected control (not recorded which). In nucleotides, the CDR3 is TGTGCCAGCAGGGACAGCTCCTACAATGAGCAGTTCTTC. Translation: CASRDSSYNEQFF.